This is a list of T cell receptor beta chains from one sample in a study of blood T cells in healthy people across ages. TCRdb independently ran MiXCR on the 5' RACE reads; one entry per CDR3 protein. The data hold some 860,000 distinct CDR3 sequences, with about 56% observed a single time. Sequencing was carried out using blood. All receptors come from a man aged 40-49 years in good health. Both conserved end residues are part of each CDR3. The order of the fields is V gene, J gene, CDR3 protein.

TRBV24-1,TRBJ2-2,CATSDYDRGNTGELFF
TRBV12-3/TRBV12-4,TRBJ2-3,CASSLGLGGADTQYF
TRBV7-9,TRBJ2-3,CASSIPLAGGRGDTQYF
TRBV20-1,TRBJ2-7,CSADPGLAGADEQYF
TRBV7-2,TRBJ2-2,CASSSLPGTGELFF
TRBV4-1,TRBJ2-7,CASRPRLAGERGYEQYF
TRBV2,TRBJ1-4,CASSEGAATNEKLFF
TRBV6-1,TRBJ2-1,CASSEGGSSGEQFF
TRBV29-1,TRBJ2-3,CSVPSGNTDTQYF
TRBV9,TRBJ2-3,CASSVRASADTQYF
TRBV7-6,TRBJ1-2,CASSLFPAADGGGGGYTF